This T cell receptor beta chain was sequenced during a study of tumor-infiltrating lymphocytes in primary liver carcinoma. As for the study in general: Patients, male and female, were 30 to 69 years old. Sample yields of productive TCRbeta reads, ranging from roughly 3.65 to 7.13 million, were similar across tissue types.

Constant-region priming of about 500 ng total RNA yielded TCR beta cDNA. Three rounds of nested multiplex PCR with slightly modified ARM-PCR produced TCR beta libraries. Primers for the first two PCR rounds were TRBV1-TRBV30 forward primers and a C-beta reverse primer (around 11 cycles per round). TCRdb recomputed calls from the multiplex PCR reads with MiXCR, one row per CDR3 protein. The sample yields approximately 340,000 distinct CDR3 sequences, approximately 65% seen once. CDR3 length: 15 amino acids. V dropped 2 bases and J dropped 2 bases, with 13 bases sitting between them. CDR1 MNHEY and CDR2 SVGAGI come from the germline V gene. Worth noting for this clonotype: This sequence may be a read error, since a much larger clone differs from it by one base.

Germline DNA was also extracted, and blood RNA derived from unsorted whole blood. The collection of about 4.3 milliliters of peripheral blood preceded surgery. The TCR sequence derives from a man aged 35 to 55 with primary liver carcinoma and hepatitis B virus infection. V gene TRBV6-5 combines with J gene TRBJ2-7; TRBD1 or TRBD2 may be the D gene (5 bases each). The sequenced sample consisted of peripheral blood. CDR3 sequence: CASSYGQGETYEQYF. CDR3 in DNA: TGTGCCAGCAGTTACGGTCAGGGAGAGACCTACGAGCAGTACTTC.